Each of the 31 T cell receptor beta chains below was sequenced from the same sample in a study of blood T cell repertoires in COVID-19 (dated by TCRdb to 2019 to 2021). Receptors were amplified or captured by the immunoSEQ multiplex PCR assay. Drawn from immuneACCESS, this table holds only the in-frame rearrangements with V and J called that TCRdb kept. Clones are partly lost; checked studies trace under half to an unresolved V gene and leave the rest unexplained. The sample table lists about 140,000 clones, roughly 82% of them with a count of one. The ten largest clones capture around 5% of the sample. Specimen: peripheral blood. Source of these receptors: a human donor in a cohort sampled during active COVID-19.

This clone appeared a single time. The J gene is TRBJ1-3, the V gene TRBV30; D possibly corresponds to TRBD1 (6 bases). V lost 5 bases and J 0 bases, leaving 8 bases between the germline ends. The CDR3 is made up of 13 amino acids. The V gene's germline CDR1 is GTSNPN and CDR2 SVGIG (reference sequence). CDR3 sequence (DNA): TGTGCCTGGGGACAGCACTCTGGAAACACCATATATTTT. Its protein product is CAWGQHSGNTIYF.

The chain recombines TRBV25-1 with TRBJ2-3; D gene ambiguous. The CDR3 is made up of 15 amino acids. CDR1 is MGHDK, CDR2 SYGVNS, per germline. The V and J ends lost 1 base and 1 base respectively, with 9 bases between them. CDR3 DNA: TGTGCCAGCAGTGAATCGTTTTCCCGCACAGATACGCAGTATTTT. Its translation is CASSESFSRTDTQYF.

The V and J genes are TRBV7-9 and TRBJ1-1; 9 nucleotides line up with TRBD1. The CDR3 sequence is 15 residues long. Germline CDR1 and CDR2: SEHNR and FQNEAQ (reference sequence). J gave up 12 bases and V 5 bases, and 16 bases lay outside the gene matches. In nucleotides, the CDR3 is TGTGCCAGCAGCCCTGGGGGGCAACAGGGGGCAGGCACTTTCTTT. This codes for CASSPGGQQGAGTFF.

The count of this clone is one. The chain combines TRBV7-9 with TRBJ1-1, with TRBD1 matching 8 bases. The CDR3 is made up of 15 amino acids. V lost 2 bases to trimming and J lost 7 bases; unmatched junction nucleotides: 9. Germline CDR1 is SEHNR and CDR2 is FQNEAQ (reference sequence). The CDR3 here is CASSLNNQGAGEAFF. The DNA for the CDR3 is TGTGCCAGCAGCTTAAATAATCAGGGGGCCGGTGAAGCTTTCTTT.

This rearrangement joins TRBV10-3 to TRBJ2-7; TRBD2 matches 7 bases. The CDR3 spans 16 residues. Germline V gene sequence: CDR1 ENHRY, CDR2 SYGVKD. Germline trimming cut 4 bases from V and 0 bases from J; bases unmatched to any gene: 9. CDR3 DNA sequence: TGTGCCATCAGTGTATCGAGCGGGGCAAGCTCCTACGAGCAGTACTTC. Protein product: CAISVSSGASSYEQYF.

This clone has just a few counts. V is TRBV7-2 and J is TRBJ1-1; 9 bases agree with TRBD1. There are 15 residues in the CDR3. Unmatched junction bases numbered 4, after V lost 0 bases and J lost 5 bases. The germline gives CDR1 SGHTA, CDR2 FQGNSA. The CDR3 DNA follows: TGTGCCAGCAGCTTAGCGACAGGGGGGGCGACTGAAGCTTTCTTT. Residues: CASSLATGGATEAFF.

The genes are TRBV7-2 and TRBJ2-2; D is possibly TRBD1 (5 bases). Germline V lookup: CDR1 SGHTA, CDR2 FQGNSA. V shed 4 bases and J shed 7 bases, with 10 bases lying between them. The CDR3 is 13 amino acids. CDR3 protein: CASSSRVDGELFF. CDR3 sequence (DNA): TGTGCCAGCAGCTCCAGGGTTGACGGGGAGCTGTTTTTT. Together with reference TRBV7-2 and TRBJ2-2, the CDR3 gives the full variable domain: GAGVSQSPSNKVTEKGKDVELRCDPISGHTALYWYRQSLGQGLEFLIYFQGNSAPDKSGLPSDRFSAERTGGSVSTLTIQRTQQEDSAVYLCASSSRVDGELFFGEGSRLTVL.

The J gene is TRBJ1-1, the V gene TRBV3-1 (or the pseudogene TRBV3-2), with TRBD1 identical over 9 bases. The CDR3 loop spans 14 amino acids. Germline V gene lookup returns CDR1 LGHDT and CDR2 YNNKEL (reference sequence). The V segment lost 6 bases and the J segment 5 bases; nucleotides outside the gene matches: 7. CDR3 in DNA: TGTGCCAGCAGGGGACAGGGACGGTTTACTGAAGCTTTCTTT. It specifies CASRGQGRFTEAFF.

CDR3 nucleotides: TGCGCCAGCAGCTTGATCCCTAGCACACAAGAGACCCAGTACTTC. This translates into CASSLIPSTQETQYF. This chain connects TRBV5-1 to TRBJ2-5, with D maybe TRBD2 (5 bases). Trimming left V 1 base short and J 2 bases short, with 12 bases between. Looked up from germline, CDR1 is SGHRS and CDR2 is YFSETQ. This CDR3 comprises 15 residues.

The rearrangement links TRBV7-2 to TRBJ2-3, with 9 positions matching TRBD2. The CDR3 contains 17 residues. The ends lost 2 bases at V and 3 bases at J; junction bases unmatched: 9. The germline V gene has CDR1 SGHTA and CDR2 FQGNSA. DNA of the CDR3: TGTGCCAGCAGCTTAAGCCCACAGCTAGCGGGGACAGATACGCAGTATTTT. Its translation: CASSLSPQLAGTDTQYF.

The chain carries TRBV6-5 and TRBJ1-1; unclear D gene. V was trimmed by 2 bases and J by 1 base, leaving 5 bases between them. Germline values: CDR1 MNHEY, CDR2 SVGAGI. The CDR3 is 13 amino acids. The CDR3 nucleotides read TGTGCCAGCAGTTACGGGCGGAACACTGAAGCTTTCTTT. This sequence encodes CASSYGRNTEAFF.

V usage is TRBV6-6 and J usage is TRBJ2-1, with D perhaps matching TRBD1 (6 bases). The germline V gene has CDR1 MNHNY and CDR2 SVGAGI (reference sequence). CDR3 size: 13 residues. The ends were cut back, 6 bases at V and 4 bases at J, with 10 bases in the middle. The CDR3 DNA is TGTGCCAGCAGCCCCGGGACATACAATGAGCAGTTCTTC. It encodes CASSPGTYNEQFF.

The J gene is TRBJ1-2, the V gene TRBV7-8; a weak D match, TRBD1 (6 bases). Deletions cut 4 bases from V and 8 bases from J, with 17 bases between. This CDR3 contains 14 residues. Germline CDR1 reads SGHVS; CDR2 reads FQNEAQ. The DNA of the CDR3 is TGTGCCAGCAGCTATCGCACAAACAGGGACGGCTACACCTTC. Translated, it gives CASSYRTNRDGYTF.

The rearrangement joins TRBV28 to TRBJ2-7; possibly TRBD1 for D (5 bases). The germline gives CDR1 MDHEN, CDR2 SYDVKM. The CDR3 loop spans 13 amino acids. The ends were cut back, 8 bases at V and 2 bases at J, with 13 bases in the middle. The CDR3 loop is CASRRGIPYEQYV. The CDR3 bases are TGTGCCAGCCGTAGGGGAATCCCCTACGAGCAGTACGTC.

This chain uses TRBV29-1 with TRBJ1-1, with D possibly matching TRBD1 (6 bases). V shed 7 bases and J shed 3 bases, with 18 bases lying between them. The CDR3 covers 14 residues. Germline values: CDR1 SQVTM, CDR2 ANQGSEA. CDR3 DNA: TGCAGCGCCCTGAGGGGGATAGAGGACACTGAAGCTTTCTTT. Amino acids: CSALRGIEDTEAFF. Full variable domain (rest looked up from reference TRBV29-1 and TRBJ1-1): SAVISQKPSRDICQRGTSLTIQCQVDSQVTMMFWYRQQPGQSLTLIATANQGSEATYESGFVIDKFPISRPNLTFSTLTVSNMSPEDSSIYLCSALRGIEDTEAFFGQGTRLTVV.

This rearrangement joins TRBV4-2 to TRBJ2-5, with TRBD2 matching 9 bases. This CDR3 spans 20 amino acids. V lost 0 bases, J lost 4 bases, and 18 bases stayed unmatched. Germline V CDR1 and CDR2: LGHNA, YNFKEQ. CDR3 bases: TGTGCCAGCAGCCAAGATCGGGTGTCGGCGGGGGGGCGGTTGGGAGAGACCCAGTACTTC. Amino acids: CASSQDRVSAGGRLGETQYF.

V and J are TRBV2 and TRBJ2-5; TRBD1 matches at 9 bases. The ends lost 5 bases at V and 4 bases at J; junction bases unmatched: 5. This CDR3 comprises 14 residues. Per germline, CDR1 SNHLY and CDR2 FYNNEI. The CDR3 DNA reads TGTGCCAGCAGTTCACAGGGGGCCCGAGAGACCCAGTACTTC. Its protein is CASSSQGARETQYF.

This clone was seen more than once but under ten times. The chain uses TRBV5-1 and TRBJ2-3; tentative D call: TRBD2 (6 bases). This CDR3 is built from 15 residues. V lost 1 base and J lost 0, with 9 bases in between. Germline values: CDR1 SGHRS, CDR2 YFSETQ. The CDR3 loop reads CASSLLGGSTDTQYF. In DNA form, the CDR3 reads TGCGCCAGCAGCTTGCTGGGGGGAAGCACAGATACGCAGTATTTT.

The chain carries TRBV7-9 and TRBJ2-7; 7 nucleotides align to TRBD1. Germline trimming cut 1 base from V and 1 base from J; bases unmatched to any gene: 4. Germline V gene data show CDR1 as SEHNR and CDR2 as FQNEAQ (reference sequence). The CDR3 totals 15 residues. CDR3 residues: CASSLGDRESYEQYF. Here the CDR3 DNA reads TGTGCCAGCAGCTTAGGAGACAGGGAATCCTACGAGCAGTACTTC.

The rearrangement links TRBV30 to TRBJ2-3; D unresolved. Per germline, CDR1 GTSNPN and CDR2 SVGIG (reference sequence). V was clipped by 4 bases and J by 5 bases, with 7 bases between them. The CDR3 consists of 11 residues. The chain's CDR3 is CAWTPRDTQYF. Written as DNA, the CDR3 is TGTGCCTGGACTCCCCGAGATACGCAGTATTTT.

CDR3 sequence: CASSFRDRETQYF. In DNA form, the CDR3 reads TGTGCCAGCAGCTTCCGGGACAGGGAGACCCAGTACTTC. V gene TRBV5-5 combines with J gene TRBJ2-5; 8 bases match TRBD1. The CDR3 extends over 13 amino acids. J was trimmed by 5 bases and V by 2 bases; bases with no gene match: 2. Per the germline V gene, CDR1 is SGHKS and CDR2 is YYEKEE (reference sequence).

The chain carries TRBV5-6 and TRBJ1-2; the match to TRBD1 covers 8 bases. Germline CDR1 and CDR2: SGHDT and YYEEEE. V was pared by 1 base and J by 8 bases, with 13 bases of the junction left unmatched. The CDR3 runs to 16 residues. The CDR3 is CASSLIERQGLWGYTF. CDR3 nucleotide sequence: TGTGCCAGCAGCTTGATAGAACGACAGGGGCTATGGGGCTACACCTTC.

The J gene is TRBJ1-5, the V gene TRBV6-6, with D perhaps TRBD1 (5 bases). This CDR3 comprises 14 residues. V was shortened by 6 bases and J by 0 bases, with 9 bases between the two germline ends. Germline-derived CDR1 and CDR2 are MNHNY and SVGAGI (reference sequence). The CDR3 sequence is CASRSGYSNQPQHF. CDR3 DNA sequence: TGTGCCAGCAGATCAGGGTATAGCAATCAGCCCCAGCATTTT.

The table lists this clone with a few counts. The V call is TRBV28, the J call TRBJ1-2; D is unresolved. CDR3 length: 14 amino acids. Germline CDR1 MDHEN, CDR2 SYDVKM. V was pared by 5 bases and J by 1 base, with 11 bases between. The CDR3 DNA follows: TGTGCCAGCAGTCGGACGGGAGATAACTATGGCTACACCTTC. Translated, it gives CASSRTGDNYGYTF.

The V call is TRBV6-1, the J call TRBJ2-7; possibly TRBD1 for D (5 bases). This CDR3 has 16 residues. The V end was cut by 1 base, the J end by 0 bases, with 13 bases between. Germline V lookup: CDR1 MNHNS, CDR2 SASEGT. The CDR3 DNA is TGTGCCAGCAGTGAAGGGGGCGGCATTCACTCCTACGAGCAGTACTTC. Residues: CASSEGGGIHSYEQYF.

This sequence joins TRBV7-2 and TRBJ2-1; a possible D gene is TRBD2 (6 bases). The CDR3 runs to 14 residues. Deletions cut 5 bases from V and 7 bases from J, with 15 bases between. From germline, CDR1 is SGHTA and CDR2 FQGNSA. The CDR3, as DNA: TGTGCCAGCAGCACCATCGCGGAGGGGAATGAGCAGTTCTTC. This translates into CASSTIAEGNEQFF.

CDR3 coding DNA: TGCGCCAGCAGTGACCGCGCGGGAGGCCACGAGCAGTACGTC. Translated, it gives CASSDRAGGHEQYV. This rearrangement joins TRBV10-2 to TRBJ2-7, with TRBD2 identical over 8 bases. CDR3 length: 14 residues. Trimming at V came to 3 bases and at J to 5 bases, leaving 6 bases not matched to a gene. Germline assignment: CDR1 WSHSY and CDR2 SAAADI.

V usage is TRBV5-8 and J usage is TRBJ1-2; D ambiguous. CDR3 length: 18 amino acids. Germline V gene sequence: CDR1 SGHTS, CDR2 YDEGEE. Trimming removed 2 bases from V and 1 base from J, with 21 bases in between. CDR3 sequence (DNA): TGTGCCAGCAGCTTAGGAGGAGGACCCCAATCATATAACTATGGCTACACCTTC. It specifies CASSLGGGPQSYNYGYTF.

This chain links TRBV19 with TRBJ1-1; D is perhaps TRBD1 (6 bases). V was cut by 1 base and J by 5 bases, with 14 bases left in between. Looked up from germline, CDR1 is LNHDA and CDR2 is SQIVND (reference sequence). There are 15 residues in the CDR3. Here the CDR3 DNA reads TGTGCCAGTAGTATAGTAGCAGGGGCAGGTACTGAAGCTTTCTTT. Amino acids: CASSIVAGAGTEAFF.

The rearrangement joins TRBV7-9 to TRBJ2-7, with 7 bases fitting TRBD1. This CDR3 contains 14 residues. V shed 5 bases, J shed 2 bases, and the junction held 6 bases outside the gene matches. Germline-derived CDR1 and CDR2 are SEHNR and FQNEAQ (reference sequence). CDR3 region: CASSPTDRAYEQYF. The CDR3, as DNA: TGTGCCAGCAGCCCGACCGACAGGGCCTACGAGCAGTACTTC.

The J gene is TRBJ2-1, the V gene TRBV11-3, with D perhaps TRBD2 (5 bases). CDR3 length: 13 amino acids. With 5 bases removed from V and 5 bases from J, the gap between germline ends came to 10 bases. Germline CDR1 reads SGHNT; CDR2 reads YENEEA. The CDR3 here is CASSEGQDNEQFF. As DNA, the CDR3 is TGTGCCAGCAGCGAGGGCCAGGACAATGAGCAGTTCTTC.